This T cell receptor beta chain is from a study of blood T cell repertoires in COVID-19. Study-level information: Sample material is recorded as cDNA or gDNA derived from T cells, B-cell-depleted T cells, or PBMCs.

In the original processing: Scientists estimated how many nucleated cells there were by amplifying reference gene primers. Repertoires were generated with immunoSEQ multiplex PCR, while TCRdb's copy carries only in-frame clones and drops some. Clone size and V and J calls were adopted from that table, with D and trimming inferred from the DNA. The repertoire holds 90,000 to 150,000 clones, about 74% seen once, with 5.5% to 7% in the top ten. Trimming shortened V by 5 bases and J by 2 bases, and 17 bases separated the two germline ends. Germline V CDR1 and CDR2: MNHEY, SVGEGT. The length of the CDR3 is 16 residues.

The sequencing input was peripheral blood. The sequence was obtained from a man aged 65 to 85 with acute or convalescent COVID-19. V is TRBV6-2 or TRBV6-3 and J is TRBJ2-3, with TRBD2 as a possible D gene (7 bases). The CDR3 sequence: CASSHPPGGPTDTQYF. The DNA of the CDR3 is TGTGCCAGCAGTCACCCCCCGGGGGGCCCCACAGATACGCAGTATTTT.